This T cell receptor beta chain originates from a study of cytomegalovirus exposure and HLA in healthy donors. On this clone: The antigen is not known.

Researchers ran the PCR with 60 Vbeta and 13 Jbeta primers. Data came from immunoSEQ multiplex PCR; TCRdb stores just in-frame clones and leaves some out. The data contain about 120,000 clones, under 85% of them seen just once; the ten biggest clones take up approximately 4.4%. The study's findings and limits: The classifier was said to identify cytomegalovirus status with high specificity and sensitivity. Per a later analysis, about 15,000 TCR beta sequences showed association with HLA alleles at 0.05 false discovery rate. A later analysis appeared to link common viral pathogens to several of the most significant clusters.

The CDR3 runs 14 residues. Germline values: CDR1 SEHNR, CDR2 FQNEAQ (reference sequence). V was clipped by 3 bases and J by 10 bases; unmatched bases: 6. There were likely unrecorded immune exposures, though donors were nominally healthy when sampled. This chain links TRBV7-9 with TRBJ2-1; 10 nucleotides align to TRBD1. The TCR originated in a man in his thirties or forties in good health and CMV-seropositive. Sequencing used PBMCs. In nucleotides, the CDR3 is TGTGCCAGCAGCTTCCCCCGGGACAGGGGAGAGCAGTTCTTC. It specifies CASSFPRDRGEQFF.